One and the same sample provided the 20 T cell receptor beta chains below, sequenced in a study of cytotoxic CD8 clonotypes in ibrutinib-treated CLL. Assay: immunoSEQ multiplex PCR; the TCRdb copy retains only in-frame clones and omits some. The sample lists about 310,000 clones; around four fifths were seen once. The source was PBMCs, collected before ibrutinib treatment. The receptors were sampled from a human donor with chronic lymphocytic leukemia.

The V call is TRBV7-2, the J call TRBJ2-7; 10 bases are shared with TRBD2. From germline, CDR1 is SGHTA and CDR2 FQGNSA. The ends lost 5 bases at V and 2 bases at J; junction bases unmatched: 9. The CDR3 totals 16 residues. The CDR3 DNA is TGTGCCAGCAGCCGAGTCATAGCGGGAGGACCCTACGAGCAGTACTTC. The encoded protein is CASSRVIAGGPYEQYF.

The gene calls are TRBV4-1 and TRBJ2-2; D gene unclear. The CDR3 covers 16 residues. The V gene lost 7 bases and the J gene lost 3 bases, with 18 bases spanning the gap. Looked up from germline, CDR1 is MGHRA and CDR2 is YSYEKL. CDR3 amino acids: CASMSVSGKHTGELFF. The CDR3 region has the DNA TGCGCCAGCATGTCTGTATCCGGAAAACACACCGGGGAGCTGTTTTTT.

The chain links TRBV7-3 to TRBJ2-1, with D perhaps TRBD1 (6 bases). V lost 1 base, J lost 10 bases, and 11 bases lay in between. The CDR3 is made up of 13 amino acids. Germline CDR1 SGHTA, CDR2 FQGTGA. The CDR3, as DNA: TGTGCCAGCAGCTTAAGGGCCCAGGGGGAGCAGTTCTTC. This translates into CASSLRAQGEQFF.

The chain has TRBV29-1 and TRBJ2-2; D is undetermined. The CDR3 totals 14 residues. Looked up from germline, CDR1 is SQVTM and CDR2 is ANQGSEA. With 4 bases removed from V and 0 bases from J, the gap between germline ends came to 9 bases. The CDR3 nucleotides are TGCAGCGTTGGTAAGCCAACGAACACCGGGGAGCTGTTTTTT. Encoded protein: CSVGKPTNTGELFF.

This chain connects TRBV4-1 to TRBJ2-1; D perhaps matches TRBD1 (6 bases). CDR1 and CDR2 from the germline V gene are MGHRA and YSYEKL. The CDR3 loop spans 14 amino acids. The germline V and J ends were trimmed by 6 bases and 0 bases, with 9 bases remaining between them. The CDR3 is CASRRQASYNEQFF. As DNA, the CDR3 is TGCGCCAGCAGGAGACAGGCCTCCTACAATGAGCAGTTCTTC.

V is TRBV15 and J is TRBJ1-2; D possibly corresponds to TRBD1 (5 bases). Germline V gene sequence: CDR1 LNHNV, CDR2 YYDKDF (reference sequence). CDR3 length equals 16 residues. V was shortened by 7 bases and J by 1 base, with 19 bases between the two germline ends. The CDR3 spells CATTLGDGRINYGYTF. The CDR3 DNA is TGTGCCACCACCCTCGGGGACGGAAGAATTAACTATGGCTACACCTTC.

This CDR3 reads CASSQGLEDREQYF. In DNA, the CDR3 is TGCGCCAGCAGCCAAGGGCTAGAGGACCGGGAGCAGTACTTC. The chain couples TRBV4-3 to TRBJ2-7; no clear D. V lost 1 base to trimming and J lost 7 bases, with 14 bases between them. Germline lookup yields CDR1 LGHNA and CDR2 YSLEER. CDR3 size: 14 residues.

This sequence joins TRBV5-1 and TRBJ2-3, with D hard to call. CDR3 length: 16 amino acids. Trimming removed 0 bases from V and 0 bases from J, with 11 bases in between. The germline V gene encodes CDR1 SGHRS and CDR2 YFSETQ. CDR3 DNA: TGCGCCAGCAGCTTGGGAGGCAGAGCTAGCACAGATACGCAGTATTTT. The encoded protein is CASSLGGRASTDTQYF.

This clone was seen once. The chain combines TRBV27 with TRBJ2-7; D not resolved. Trimming took off 6 bases at V and 2 bases at J, with 17 bases between the two ends. This CDR3 region has 15 residues. The germline V gene encodes CDR1 MNHEY and CDR2 SMNVEV (reference sequence). The CDR3 sequence: CASRMTQVLTYEQYF. The CDR3 nucleotides are TGTGCCAGCAGGATGACACAAGTCCTCACCTACGAGCAGTACTTC.

This chain uses TRBV6-1 with TRBJ2-7, with 9 bases lining up with TRBD1. The CDR3 has 13 amino acids. The trim removed 6 bases at V and 2 bases at J, leaving 2 bases unmatched. Looked up from germline, CDR1 is MNHNS and CDR2 is SASEGT. CDR3 region: CASSGQGTYEQYF. CDR3 in DNA: TGTGCCAGCAGCGGACAGGGGACCTACGAGCAGTACTTC.

In its sample, this clone was seen a few times. The chain uses TRBV18 and TRBJ2-7; TRBD2 agrees at 10 bases. CDR3 length: 16 residues. The germline gives CDR1 KGHSH, CDR2 LQKENI. V shed 3 bases and J 3 bases; nucleotides not matched to a gene: 8. The CDR3 nucleotides are TGTGCCAGCTCACCCCTCGCGGGGACTAGCGACTACGAGCAGTACTTC. Residues: CASSPLAGTSDYEQYF.

This clone was observed a few times. The chain links TRBV10-3 to TRBJ2-7; the D call may be TRBD1 or TRBD2 (5 bases each). Trimming removed 4 bases at V and 6 bases at J, with 13 bases between. Germline V gene sequence: CDR1 ENHRY, CDR2 SYGVKD. The CDR3 runs to 13 residues. The CDR3 region is CAISGDLWGEQYF. The CDR3 nucleotides read TGTGCCATCAGTGGGGACCTTTGGGGCGAGCAGTACTTC.

This clone occurred once. The chain joins TRBV28 to TRBJ2-7; 11 bases align to TRBD2. The V and J ends lost 2 bases and 0 bases, in that order; junction bases with no gene match: 0. The CDR3 loop spans 15 amino acids. Germline V gene data show CDR1 as MDHEN and CDR2 as SYDVKM. The CDR3 DNA reads as TGTGCCAGCAGTTTAGGGACTAGCGGCTCCTACGAGCAGTACTTC. Translated: CASSLGTSGSYEQYF.

The rearrangement links TRBV9 to TRBJ1-5, with D possibly being TRBD1 (5 bases). V was shortened by 4 bases and J by 5 bases, with 13 bases between the two germline ends. The germline V gene encodes CDR1 SGDLS and CDR2 YYNGEE. The CDR3 has 14 residues. In DNA form, the CDR3 reads TGTGCCAGCAGCAGGGACGCCGGTCATCAGCCCCAGCATTTT. This encodes CASSRDAGHQPQHF.

CDR3 amino acids: CASSPTGLYNEQFF. The CDR3 DNA sequence: TGTGCCAGCAGCCCAACGGGACTCTACAATGAGCAGTTCTTC. The gene calls are TRBV28 and TRBJ2-1; a possible D gene is TRBD2 (6 bases). Trimming pared 6 bases from V and 3 bases from J, leaving 12 bases between. Germline V lookup: CDR1 MDHEN, CDR2 SYDVKM. The CDR3 extends over 14 amino acids. The full variable domain, completed using reference TRBV28 and TRBJ2-1, is DVKVTQSSRYLVKRTGEKVFLECVQDMDHENMFWYRQDPGLGLRLIYFSYDVKMKEKGDIPEGYSVSREKKERFSLILESASTNQTSMYLCASSPTGLYNEQFFGPGTRLTVL.

The genes are TRBV10-3 and TRBJ2-7, with TRBD2 matching 7 bases. V was pared by 5 bases and J by 7 bases, with 11 bases of the junction left unmatched. The CDR3 has 14 amino acids. Germline CDR1 reads ENHRY; CDR2 reads SYGVKD. The CDR3 loop reads CAISTLADSREQYF. CDR3 nucleotide sequence: TGTGCCATCAGTACTCTAGCGGACTCTCGTGAGCAGTACTTC.

This clone appeared a few times. The chain carries TRBV5-4 and TRBJ2-7; 10 positions agree with TRBD2. V was pared by 0 bases and J by 4 bases, with 1 base of the junction left unmatched. The CDR3 has 14 amino acids. Looked up from germline, CDR1 is SGHNT and CDR2 is YYREEE (reference sequence). CDR3 DNA: TGTGCCAGCAGCTTGGGGACTAGCGGTTACGAGCAGTACTTC. It translates to CASSLGTSGYEQYF.

The chain links TRBV7-2 to TRBJ2-7, with no clear D. The CDR3 has 15 residues. The germline gives CDR1 SGHTA, CDR2 FQGNSA. V dropped 0 bases and J dropped 3 bases, with 12 bases sitting between them. This CDR3 reads CASSLAREAHYEQYF. CDR3 DNA sequence: TGTGCCAGCAGCTTAGCTAGAGAGGCCCACTACGAGCAGTACTTC. Full variable domain (outside the CDR3, taken from reference TRBV7-2 and TRBJ2-7): GAGVSQSPSNKVTEKGKDVELRCDPISGHTALYWYRQSLGQGLEFLIYFQGNSAPDKSGLPSDRFSAERTGGSVSTLTIQRTQQEDSAVYLCASSLAREAHYEQYFGPGTRLTVT.

The chain joins TRBV5-6 to TRBJ1-2; the D gene is possibly TRBD1 (6 bases). Germline loops: CDR1 SGHDT, CDR2 YYEEEE. With 2 bases removed from V and 1 base from J, the gap between germline ends came to 21 bases. The CDR3 is 18 amino acids. In nucleotides, the CDR3 is TGTGCCAGCAGCTTTGTACAGGGCTTAAGACACGATAACTATGGCTACACCTTC. As protein: CASSFVQGLRHDNYGYTF.

The CDR3 is CASQKGTPETQYF. The CDR3 DNA follows: TGTGCCAGCCAGAAGGGGACTCCGGAGACCCAGTACTTC. The V gene is TRBV28, the J gene TRBJ2-5; possibly TRBD2 for D (6 bases). V lost 8 bases and J lost 5, with 15 bases in between. CDR1 is MDHEN and CDR2 is SYDVKM in the germline V gene. The CDR3 has 13 amino acids.